The 18 T cell receptor beta chains below were found in one sample sequenced in a study of shared clonotypes between healthy human individuals. This table comes from immunoSEQ multiplex PCR, and its TCRdb copy is limited to in-frame clones, with some not included. Of hundreds of thousands of clones listed, under 80% are singletons. The sample consisted of memory CD4+ T cells sorted from blood. This sample's subset: CD45RA-negative fraction. These receptors all stem from a woman aged 25 to 39 in good health.

Concerning this clone: Additional DNA sequences in this sample encode the identical CDR3. V usage is TRBV6-5 and J usage is TRBJ1-2, with 7 nucleotides matching TRBD1. The CDR3 covers 13 residues. The V gene's germline CDR1 is MNHEY and CDR2 SVGAGI. V was clipped by 6 bases and J by 2 bases; unmatched bases: 3. Here the CDR3 reads CASSWDRNYGYTF. The CDR3 DNA reads as TGTGCCAGCAGCTGGGACAGAAACTATGGCTACACCTTC.

The chain links TRBV18 to TRBJ2-3; 10 positions agree with TRBD1. This CDR3 region has 17 residues. V trimming: 3 bases; J trimming: 2 bases; junction bases outside the gene matches: 8. Germline V CDR1 and CDR2: KGHSH, LQKENI. In DNA form, the CDR3 reads TGTGCCAGCTCACCGAGATCGGGACAGGGGCCCACAGATACGCAGTATTTT. Translating it yields CASSPRSGQGPTDTQYF.

The chain has TRBV11-2 and TRBJ2-2; D gene unclear. Between the trimmed V and J ends, which lost 7 bases and 2 bases, there was a span of 14 bases. The germline V gene encodes CDR1 SGHAT and CDR2 FQNNGV. CDR3 length equals 15 residues. CDR3 sequence (DNA): TGTGCCAGCACTACAGTCGGCCCCAACACCGGGGAGCTGTTTTTT. Translation gives CASTTVGPNTGELFF. Full variable domain (remainder filled in from reference TRBV11-2 and TRBJ2-2): EAGVAQSPRYKIIEKRQSVAFWCNPISGHATLYWYQQILGQGPKLLIQFQNNGVVDDSQLPKDRFSAERLKGVDSTLKIQPAKLEDSAVYLCASTTVGPNTGELFFGEGSRLTVL.

In its sample, this clone was seen once. The rearrangement joins TRBV5-4 to TRBJ2-5; TRBD2 matches at 13 bases. The J call may not be correct, given that the DNA end is closer to TRBJ2-7. Looked up from germline, CDR1 is SGHNT and CDR2 is YYREEE (reference sequence). The CDR3 length is 15 residues. Here the CDR3 DNA reads TGTGCCAGCAGCCTCGGGACTAGCGGGGCCTACGAGCAGTACTTC. It codes for CASSLGTSGAYEQYF.

This chain uses TRBV19 with TRBJ1-5; D might be TRBD1 (5 bases). The ends were cut back, 9 bases at V and 3 bases at J, with 21 bases in the middle. This CDR3 has 16 amino acids. CDR1 and CDR2 (germline): LNHDA, SQIVND (reference sequence). CDR3: CASARRDESYNQPQHF. CDR3 sequence (DNA): TGTGCCAGCGCACGTCGGGACGAAAGCTACAATCAGCCCCAGCATTTT. Full variable domain (outside the CDR3, taken from reference TRBV19 and TRBJ1-5): DGGITQSPKYLFRKEGQNVTLSCEQNLNHDAMYWYRQDPGQGLRLIYYSQIVNDFQKGDIAEGYSVSREKKESFPLTVTSAQKNPTAFYLCASARRDESYNQPQHFGDGTRLSIL.

A few counts support this clone. The chain couples TRBV9 to TRBJ1-4; D is unresolved. Looked up from germline, CDR1 is SGDLS and CDR2 is YYNGEE. This CDR3 is 12 amino acids long. Between the trimmed V and J ends, which lost 2 bases and 4 bases, there was a span of 3 bases. The CDR3 here is CASSVSNEKLFF. DNA of the CDR3: TGTGCCAGCAGCGTTAGTAATGAAAAACTGTTTTTT.

Turning to this clone: The same CDR3 can be traced to other DNA sequences in this sample. The chain couples TRBV5-1 to TRBJ1-1; D unresolved. Looked up from germline, CDR1 is SGHRS and CDR2 is YFSETQ. V was shortened by 4 bases and J by 2 bases, with 3 bases between the two germline ends. The CDR3 sequence is 11 residues long. The CDR3 DNA reads TGCGCCAGCAGCACCAACACTGAAGCTTTCTTT. This codes for CASSTNTEAFF.

V is TRBV28 and J is TRBJ1-1; D may be TRBD1 (6 bases). Looked up from germline, CDR1 is MDHEN and CDR2 is SYDVKM. V lost 5 bases to trimming and J lost 0 bases, with 13 bases between them. The CDR3 is 15 residues long. In DNA, the CDR3 is TGTGCCAGCAGTGATGGGGGCAGCATGAACACTGAAGCTTTCTTT. This gives the protein CASSDGGSMNTEAFF.

Written as DNA, the CDR3 is TGTGCCAGCAGCCCCGCCCTGGGCAGCGGCTACGAGCAGTACTTC. Amino acids: CASSPALGSGYEQYF. The chain is built from TRBV28 and TRBJ2-7, with TRBD2 as a possible D gene (5 bases). With 6 bases removed from V and 3 bases from J, the gap between germline ends came to 18 bases. From germline, CDR1 is MDHEN and CDR2 SYDVKM. The CDR3 totals 15 residues.

This clone was found a few times. The rearrangement links TRBV7-2 to TRBJ2-3, with TRBD1 identical over 9 bases. The CDR3 has 14 amino acids. Per the germline V gene, CDR1 is SGHTA and CDR2 is FQGNSA. The V gene end was trimmed by 7 bases and the J gene end by 8 bases; junction bases not matched to a gene: 10. The CDR3 nucleotides read TGTGCCAGCACGCAGGACAGGGGATCGGGTACGCAGTATTTT. Protein sequence: CASTQDRGSGTQYF.

This sequence joins TRBV5-1 and TRBJ1-1; D remains ambiguous. Per the germline V gene, CDR1 is SGHRS and CDR2 is YFSETQ. The CDR3 runs to 12 residues. The V end was cut by 9 bases, the J end by 3 bases, with 12 bases between. Here the CDR3 reads CATPVLDTEAFF. The CDR3 nucleotides are TGCGCCACCCCTGTCCTGGACACTGAAGCTTTCTTT.

CDR3 coding DNA: TGTGCCAGCAGCTATCAAGTAGGGGCCAACGTCCTGACTTTC. This encodes CASSYQVGANVLTF. The chain is built from TRBV5-4 and TRBJ2-6; unclear D gene. There are 14 residues in the CDR3. The V and J ends lost 3 bases and 4 bases respectively, with 8 bases between them. The germline V gene encodes CDR1 SGHNT and CDR2 YYREEE (reference sequence).

The chain uses TRBV5-4 and TRBJ2-5; perhaps TRBD1 as D (6 bases). This CDR3 contains 15 residues. The germline V gene has CDR1 SGHNT and CDR2 YYREEE (reference sequence). Trimming removed 0 bases from V and 2 bases from J, with 11 bases in between. CDR3 residues: CASSLARQAQETQYF. The CDR3 bases are TGTGCCAGCAGCTTGGCCCGACAGGCTCAAGAGACCCAGTACTTC.

The gene calls are TRBV27 and TRBJ2-1; 7 nucleotides agree with TRBD2. Losses at the gene ends were 3 bases for V and 6 bases for J; bases not matched to a gene: 8. This CDR3 contains 15 residues. Germline CDR1 MNHEY, CDR2 SMNVEV (reference sequence). The CDR3 is CASSFAGTISNEQFF. Written as DNA, the CDR3 is TGTGCCAGCAGTTTTGCCGGGACTATCTCCAATGAGCAGTTCTTC.

As for this clone: A much larger clonotype is one base distant, so this may be a read error. Other nucleotide sequences in the sample specify the same CDR3. The rearrangement joins TRBV5-4 to TRBJ2-3; D unresolved. Trimming shortened V by 0 bases and J by 6 bases, and 2 bases separated the two germline ends. Germline V gives CDR1 SGHNT, CDR2 YYREEE (reference sequence). The CDR3 covers 11 residues. As DNA, the CDR3 is TGTGCCAGCAGCTTGGCCGATACGCAGTATTTT. Amino acids: CASSLADTQYF.

This chain joins TRBV5-6 and TRBJ1-2; D call uncertain. The CDR3 totals 12 residues. The ends were cut back, 4 bases at V and 7 bases at J, with 11 bases in the middle. Per germline, CDR1 SGHDT and CDR2 YYEEEE. CDR3 region: CASSIRRVGYTF. The CDR3, as DNA: TGTGCCAGCAGCATCCGGAGGGTTGGCTACACCTTC. Variable domain in full (rest from reference TRBV5-6 and TRBJ1-2): DAGVTQSPTHLIKTRGQQVTLRCSPKSGHDTVSWYQQALGQGPQFIFQYYEEEERQRGNFPDRFSGHQFPNYSSELNVNALLLGDSALYLCASSIRRVGYTFGSGTRLTVV.

The CDR3 DNA follows: TGTGCCACCCAGACCCTGGCCGGGGAGCTGTTTTTT. It codes for CATQTLAGELFF. The gene calls are TRBV19 and TRBJ2-2; D is undetermined. Germline values: CDR1 LNHDA, CDR2 SQIVND (reference sequence). The CDR3 length is 12 residues. Between the trimmed V and J ends, which lost 10 bases and 6 bases, there was a span of 12 bases.

This chain connects TRBV18 to TRBJ2-7; possible D gene TRBD1, 5 bases. The V gene's germline CDR1 is KGHSH and CDR2 LQKENI. V was shortened by 3 bases and J by 5 bases, with 14 bases between the two germline ends. The CDR3 is 14 residues long. Here the CDR3 reads CASSPEQGSHEQYF. The CDR3 nucleotides read TGTGCCAGCTCACCGGAGCAGGGTTCCCACGAGCAGTACTTC.